A selection of T cell receptor beta chains follows, all from one sample in a study of regulatory T cells in long-lasting Graves disease. TCRdb passed the multiplex PCR reads through MiXCR, listing each CDR3 protein once. The sample has 400,000 to 550,000 distinct CDR3 sequences; around 17% are singletons. The sample was also reused in another study, on T cells in Graves' hyperthyroidism and ophthalmopathy.

The sample in question was peripheral blood mononuclear cells (PBMCs), obtained at new diagnosis, from a patient treated with antithyroid drugs. The receptors were gathered from a woman between 18 and 29 years old with Graves disease. Each CDR3 is given with its conserved first and last residue. Each record gives: CDR3 length, V gene, CDR3 protein.

CDR3 length: 17; V gene: TRBV12-3/TRBV12-4; CDR3 protein: CASSLFSGKNAYNEQFF
CDR3 length: 15; V gene: TRBV2; CDR3 protein: CASRSWAGVSYEQYF
CDR3 length: 16; V gene: TRBV28; CDR3 protein: CASSLLRGSPSYEQYF
CDR3 length: 14; V gene: TRBV7-2; CDR3 protein: CASSPRDYPDTQYF
CDR3 length: 16; V gene: TRBV11-3; CDR3 protein: CASSPPGQEMNTEAFF
CDR3 length: 15; V gene: TRBV11-3; CDR3 protein: CASSLTSGREETQYF
CDR3 length: 16; V gene: TRBV19; CDR3 protein: CASSMGVASNTGELFF
CDR3 length: 16; V gene: TRBV19; CDR3 protein: CASSTYPSTGDYEQYF
CDR3 length: 19; V gene: TRBV5-1; CDR3 protein: CASTYRVVFLGPSGNTIYF
CDR3 length: 15; V gene: TRBV6-1; CDR3 protein: CASMAGLDGNSPLHF
CDR3 length: 16; V gene: TRBV12-3/TRBV12-4; CDR3 protein: CASSSTGTPQTYEQYF
CDR3 length: 15; V gene: TRBV12-3/TRBV12-4; CDR3 protein: CASSLRGQGAEKLFF
CDR3 length: 13; V gene: TRBV6-2/TRBV6-3; CDR3 protein: CASSYSAYNEQFF
CDR3 length: 13; V gene: TRBV5-1; CDR3 protein: CASSLELADTQYF
CDR3 length: 13; V gene: TRBV12-3/TRBV12-4; CDR3 protein: CASSFGRGTEAFF
CDR3 length: 16; V gene: TRBV4-2; CDR3 protein: CASSQGGGVYNSPLHF
CDR3 length: 18; V gene: TRBV24-1; CDR3 protein: CATSDPRDRGEGVEPQHF
CDR3 length: 13; V gene: TRBV6-2/TRBV6-3; CDR3 protein: CASRLLGGQPQHF
CDR3 length: 19; V gene: TRBV12-3/TRBV12-4; CDR3 protein: CASSLLFGGLAGGPYEQYF
CDR3 length: 10; V gene: TRBV20-1; CDR3 protein: CSEIVNEQYF
CDR3 length: 16; V gene: TRBV11-2; CDR3 protein: CASSLDPGPTYNEQFF
CDR3 length: 16; V gene: TRBV4-1; CDR3 protein: CASSQDVGASNQPQHF
CDR3 length: 15; V gene: TRBV11-2; CDR3 protein: CASSRPGAPKGEAFF
CDR3 length: 17; V gene: TRBV9; CDR3 protein: CASSVEFQDSLYNEQFF
CDR3 length: 14; V gene: TRBV12-3/TRBV12-4; CDR3 protein: CASSFGGAGYGYTF
CDR3 length: 14; V gene: TRBV5-6; CDR3 protein: CASSFFVFSGGYTF
CDR3 length: 13; V gene: TRBV30; CDR3 protein: CAWRGLKGTEAFF
CDR3 length: 14; V gene: TRBV24-1; CDR3 protein: CATSDRWGLYGYTF
CDR3 length: 18; V gene: TRBV24-1; CDR3 protein: CATSDPRGQVSGQETQYF
CDR3 length: 14; V gene: TRBV12-3/TRBV12-4; CDR3 protein: CASSSRLLTDTQYF
CDR3 length: 14; V gene: TRBV28; CDR3 protein: CASSTGTATVMAYF
CDR3 length: 12; V gene: TRBV12-3/TRBV12-4; CDR3 protein: CASTRTYNEQFF
CDR3 length: 17; V gene: TRBV7-2; CDR3 protein: CASSLGLADRATGELLF
CDR3 length: 15; V gene: TRBV5-4; CDR3 protein: CASSLWGVYNSPLHF
CDR3 length: 18; V gene: TRBV7-9; CDR3 protein: CASSLPWDSAESTDTQYF
CDR3 length: 14; V gene: TRBV29-1; CDR3 protein: CSVEDPGVEETQYF
CDR3 length: 15; V gene: TRBV3-1; CDR3 protein: CASSQGQFSNQPQHF
CDR3 length: 13; V gene: TRBV5-6; CDR3 protein: CASSSDFSYEQYF
CDR3 length: 14; V gene: TRBV20-1; CDR3 protein: CSARGVGAGAEAFF
CDR3 length: 15; V gene: TRBV24-1; CDR3 protein: CATSGEGLAINEQFF
CDR3 length: 14; V gene: TRBV12-3/TRBV12-4; CDR3 protein: CASRDSSGTYEQYF
CDR3 length: 16; V gene: TRBV5-5; CDR3 protein: CASSLWTVTRDQPQHF
CDR3 length: 15; V gene: TRBV12-3/TRBV12-4; CDR3 protein: CASSLSTRTNYGYTF
CDR3 length: 15; V gene: TRBV7-3; CDR3 protein: CASRPSRATNQPQHF
CDR3 length: 16; V gene: TRBV5-1; CDR3 protein: CASSLVVRTSTDTQYF
CDR3 length: 16; V gene: TRBV3-1; CDR3 protein: CASSQDPAGTQETQYF
CDR3 length: 14; V gene: TRBV19; CDR3 protein: CASSIDWTDYEQYF
CDR3 length: 15; V gene: TRBV24-1; CDR3 protein: CATSDSGTGVYEQYF
CDR3 length: 14; V gene: TRBV2; CDR3 protein: CASSDEGHGVEQFF
CDR3 length: 14; V gene: TRBV28; CDR3 protein: CASSSGDRTGELFF
CDR3 length: 15; V gene: TRBV5-1; CDR3 protein: CASRRGLGSYNEQFF
CDR3 length: 13; V gene: TRBV20-1; CDR3 protein: CSASVQHSYEQYF
CDR3 length: 15; V gene: TRBV6-2/TRBV6-3; CDR3 protein: CASTPAGQAIAEAFF
CDR3 length: 17; V gene: TRBV7-2; CDR3 protein: CASSDRLGAGGNEKLFF
CDR3 length: 13; V gene: TRBV7-8; CDR3 protein: CASSLLLGEKLFF